This is a list of T cell receptor beta chains from one sample in a study of blood T cell repertoires in COVID-19. The method was immunoSEQ multiplex PCR; TCRdb's version includes in-frame clones alone and lacks a portion of them. This table holds about 160,000 clones, approximately 80% found once. The specimen was peripheral blood. Source of these receptors: a woman at least 80 years old with active or convalescent COVID-19. Both conserved end residues are part of each CDR3. A D gene is named only where the DNA matches it firmly. Clone size is not always given. Where it is, it says once, few, many or a class for expanded clones.

>TRBJ2-3|TRBD2|TRBV24-1|-
TGTGCCACCAGTGTAGGCGGGGGGGGTCTAGGCACAGATACGCAGTATTTT
CATSVGGGGLGTDTQYF
>TRBJ1-6|TRBD1|TRBV11-2|-
TGTGCCAGCCCCCCGACAGGGCAGGATTCACCCCTCCACTTT
CASPPTGQDSPLHF
>TRBJ1-2|TRBD1|TRBV14|-
TGTGCCAGCAGCCTACCGGGACAGGGGCGATATGGCTACACCTTC
CASSLPGQGRYGYTF
>TRBJ2-2|-|TRBV24-1|-
TGTGCCACCAGTGATTCGCAGAGGAGAGGGAACACCGGGGAGCTGTTTTTT
CATSDSQRRGNTGELFF
>TRBJ2-2|TRBD1|TRBV11-2|-
TGTGCCAGCAGCTTAAGGGGACAGGGGTTAACCGGGGAGCTGTTTTTT
CASSLRGQGLTGELFF
>TRBJ2-7|TRBD1|TRBV3-1/TRBV3-2|-
TGTGCCAGCAGCCTTCCTCGGGACAGGGGAAACGAGCAGTACTTC
CASSLPRDRGNEQYF
>TRBJ2-7|-|TRBV27|-
TGTGCCAGCAGTTTGCGGTCTGGAGTTGGAGGAGAAAACTTC
CASSLRSGVGGENF
>TRBJ1-2|-|TRBV10-3|-
TGTGCCATCAGTGAGTCGACACGTGGCTACACCTTC
CAISESTRGYTF
>TRBJ2-3|-|TRBV3-1/TRBV3-2|-
TGTGCCAGCAGCCATGCCGACTGTAGCACAGATACGCAGTATTTT
CASSHADCSTDTQYF
>TRBJ1-3|-|TRBV12-3/TRBV12-4|-
TGTGCCAGCAGTTTAGAGGCAGGTGGCACCATATATTTT
CASSLEAGGTIYF
>TRBJ2-3|TRBD2|TRBV4-1|-
TGCGCCAGCAGCCCGGGACTAGCGGGGGGGCTGCATCAAGATACGCAGTATTTT
CASSPGLAGGLHQDTQYF
>TRBJ1-2|-|TRBV3-1/TRBV3-2|-
TGTGCCAGCAGCCAAGACCAGGGCCGCTCGGGTGGCTACACCTTC
CASSQDQGRSGGYTF
>TRBJ2-3|-|TRBV7-8|-
TGTGCCAGCAGCTACACCACAGATACGCAGTATTTT
CASSYTTDTQYF
>TRBJ2-7|TRBD2|TRBV9|-
TGTGCCAGCAGCGTAGTTCCGACGGGACTAGCGGGGGACACGACCTACGAGCAGTACTTC
CASSVVPTGLAGDTTYEQYF
>TRBJ2-7|-|TRBV3-1/TRBV3-2|-
TGTGCCAGCAGCCAGAGCTCCTACGAGCAGTACTTC
CASSQSSYEQYF
>TRBJ2-5|-|TRBV6-6|-
TGTGCCAGCAGCCTCCAGGGTGCCGAGACCCAGTACTTC
CASSLQGAETQYF
>TRBJ2-7|-|TRBV7-8|-
TGTGCCAGCAGCCCTCACTCCCCCGAGCAGTACTTC
CASSPHSPEQYF
>TRBJ1-6|-|TRBV11-2|-
TGTGCCAGCAGCTTAGGCATGGCAGGTGGCAGTCTCAATTCACCCCTCCACTTT
CASSLGMAGGSLNSPLHF
>TRBJ1-1|-|TRBV13|once
TGTGCCAGCAGCCTACGTCGGGAGGACTGGGCGAACACTGAAGCTTTCTTT
CASSLRREDWANTEAFF
>TRBJ2-5|TRBD1|TRBV7-9|once
TGTGCCAGCCAGGACAGGGGCGGGGAGACCCAGTACTTC
CASQDRGGETQYF
>TRBJ2-1|-|TRBV2|-
TGTGCCAGCAGTGCAGAACGGGGGTACAATGAGCAGTTCTTC
CASSAERGYNEQFF
>TRBJ1-4|-|TRBV19|-
TGTGCCAGCAGGCTGGGGAGGGCGGCTAATGAAAAACTGTTTTTT
CASRLGRAANEKLFF
>TRBJ2-7|-|TRBV5-1|-
TGCGCCAGCAGCTTGGACAGAGACTACGGGGAGCAGTACTTC
CASSLDRDYGEQYF
>TRBJ2-5|TRBD1|TRBV2|-
TGTGCCAGCCTACGGGACAGGCAACTCCAAGAGACCCAGTACTTC
CASLRDRQLQETQYF
>TRBJ1-2|TRBD1|TRBV4-3|-
TGCGCCAGCAGCCAAGATGTTACAGGGGTCGACCTAGGGACCTTC
CASSQDVTGVDLGTF
>TRBJ2-2|TRBD1|TRBV3-1/TRBV3-2|-
TGTGCCAGCAGCCAGGGCCGAGGGGGCAGCACCGGGGAGCTGTTTTTT
CASSQGRGGSTGELFF
>TRBJ2-7|-|TRBV7-8|-
TGTGCCAGCAGCCGGGACAATTCCTACGAGCAGTACTTC
CASSRDNSYEQYF
>TRBJ1-5|-|TRBV30|-
TGTGCCTGGAGTGTAGGGGGGGATGGACAGCCCCAGCATTTT
CAWSVGGDGQPQHF
>TRBJ2-7|-|TRBV3-1/TRBV3-2|-
TGTGCCAGCAGCCAAGGAGCAGGGGATAGTTCCTACGAGCAGTACTTC
CASSQGAGDSSYEQYF
>TRBJ2-7|-|TRBV30|-
TGTGCCTGGAGTGGGGGCGCTTCTTCCTACGAGCAGTACTTC
CAWSGGASSYEQYF
>TRBJ2-7|-|TRBV3-1/TRBV3-2|-
TGTGCCAGCAGCCGGGGGCACGGGGCCACCTACGAGCAGTACTTC
CASSRGHGATYEQYF
>TRBJ1-6|-|TRBV5-4|-
TGTGCCAGCAGCTTGGCTCTGGGCGAGAATTCACCCCTCCACTTT
CASSLALGENSPLHF
>TRBJ1-5|-|TRBV10-3|-
TGTGCCATAGGACAGCCTAATCAGCCCCAGCATTTT
CAIGQPNQPQHF
>TRBJ1-2|-|TRBV9|-
TGTGCCAGCAGCGTAGGGGGCGCAGGGGTTATCTCCGACTATGGCTACACCTTC
CASSVGGAGVISDYGYTF
>TRBJ2-2|TRBD2|TRBV7-2|-
TGTGCCAGCAGCCCCCACGGGAGGCCGAACACCGGGGAGCTGTTTTTT
CASSPHGRPNTGELFF
>TRBJ1-1|-|TRBV29-1|-
TGCAGCGTTGAAGATTGGGCTGGTTACAGCCTGAACACTGAAGCTTTCTTT
CSVEDWAGYSLNTEAFF
>TRBJ1-6|-|TRBV7-2|-
TGTGCCAGCAACTCTAATCCAGGCGGGACTAATTCACCCCTCCACTTT
CASNSNPGGTNSPLHF
>TRBJ1-2|-|TRBV7-2|-
TGTGCCAGCAGTCTCTCCGGGGACTATGGCTACACCTTC
CASSLSGDYGYTF
>TRBJ1-2|-|TRBV6-5|-
TGTGCCAGCCTATCAGAAAAGGGGACAATCTATGGCTACACCTTC
CASLSEKGTIYGYTF
>TRBJ1-2|-|TRBV11-2|-
TGTGCCAGCAGCTCCGAGACAGATGGTTACACCTTC
CASSSETDGYTF
>TRBJ2-7|-|TRBV11-3|-
TGTGCCAGCAGCCGAGCCGGGGCAGGGGGGTCCTACGAGCAGTACTTC
CASSRAGAGGSYEQYF
>TRBJ1-1|-|TRBV5-6|-
TGTGCCAGCAGCTTGGCGGGGGTGAGGACTGAAGCTTTCTTT
CASSLAGVRTEAFF
>TRBJ1-2|-|TRBV5-5|few
TGTGCCAGCAGCTTTGATTCGGATGGGTGGGCTGCCGGCTACACCTTC
CASSFDSDGWAAGYTF
>TRBJ2-2|-|TRBV4-2|-
TGTGCCAGCAGCCAAGGGGTCTCTCTAGCCGGGGAGCTGTTTTTT
CASSQGVSLAGELFF
>TRBJ1-2|TRBD1|TRBV6-5|-
TGTGCCAGCAGTCCATTCGGACAGGGAGATGGCTACACCTTC
CASSPFGQGDGYTF
>TRBJ2-1|TRBD1|TRBV19|-
TGTGCCAGTAGGCCGGGACAGGGCTCCTACAATGAGCAGTTCTTC
CASRPGQGSYNEQFF